The present T cell receptor (beta chain) was sequenced within a study of CD8+CD57+ T cells in acquired aplastic anemia. On the study more broadly: Sorted CD4+ and CD8+ cells yielded DNA averaging approximately 3.5 ug.

Genomic DNA templated the TCR beta VDJ and CDR3 profiling. TCRdb re-analysed the reads in MiXCR, keeping a single row per CDR3 protein. The sample has 200,000 or so distinct CDR3 sequences, 64% seen once. Whole-study results and caveats: CD8+ Simpson's diversity showed no significant patient-control difference. The number of CD8+ CDR3 sequences shared by patients and controls was around 30.

For this clonotype: As yet, its antigen is unknown.

V was pared by 6 bases and J by 4 bases, with 12 bases of the junction left unmatched. Germline V gives CDR1 LNHNV, CDR2 YYDKDF (reference sequence). This CDR3 has 17 amino acids. Specimen: sorted CD4+, CD8+, or CD8+CD57+ T cells (not recorded which) from PBMCs. The chain links TRBV15 to TRBJ1-1, with TRBD1 matching over 12 bases. The source is a human donor with severe aplastic anemia or a healthy control (not recorded which). The CDR3: CATRAGTGGFRATEAFF. DNA for the CDR3: TGTGCCACCAGGGCCGGGACAGGGGGCTTTCGTGCCACTGAAGCTTTCTTT.